This TCR beta chain emerged from a study of PD-1 blockade in classical Hodgkin lymphoma. About this clone: The antigen is undetermined.

Study observations and caveats: Baseline TCR diversity was reportedly lower in newly diagnosed patients than healthy donors.

Trimming shortened V by 1 base and J by 0 bases, and 10 bases separated the two germline ends. CDR1 and CDR2 from the germline V gene are SGHRS and YFSETQ. The CDR3 sequence is 15 residues long. Time point in this sample: newly diagnosed, previously untreated cHL patient sample. Magnetic negative selection purified CD4+ T cells from thawed PBMCs. Libraries were prepared by immunoSEQ multiplex PCR; TCRdb keeps only in-frame clonotypes and omits some of them. In the table there are 20,000 to 25,000 clones, about 89% of which are singletons. The sequence came from a human donor with classical Hodgkin lymphoma. The chain joins TRBV5-1 to TRBJ1-2, with D unresolved. The sample was CD4+ T cells from blood. CDR3 sequence: CASSLYIGSNYGYTF. The CDR3 DNA reads as TGCGCCAGCAGCTTGTACATTGGGTCTAACTATGGCTACACCTTC.